These T cell receptor beta chains were read from a single sample in a study of blood T cell repertoires in COVID-19. Only in-frame clones appear in the TCRdb table, and some are missing; sequencing was by immunoSEQ multiplex PCR. The sample includes fewer than 600,000 clones, roughly 89% of them seen just once. The sequenced sample consisted of peripheral blood. These receptors all come from a young man with COVID-19, enrolled during active disease. CDR3s include the opening cysteine and the closing phenylalanine or tryptophan. D genes are given only for firm matches. Only some rows state a clone size, as once, few, many or a class for expanded clones.

J	size	V	D	CDR3	DNA
TRBJ1-1	.	TRBV5-6	.	CASSTYRRGTEAFF	TGTGCCAGCAGCACTTACAGGCGGGGCACTGAAGCTTTCTTT
TRBJ1-1	.	TRBV30	.	CAWSVGLNTEAFF	TGTGCCTGGAGTGTGGGGCTTAACACTGAAGCTTTCTTT
TRBJ2-7	.	TRBV18	.	CASSPAGYGSYEQYF	TGTGCCAGCTCACCAGCGGGTTATGGCTCCTACGAGCAGTACTTC
TRBJ2-3	.	TRBV15	.	CATSRVGSSEDTQYF	TGTGCCACCAGCAGAGTGGGTAGTAGCGAGGATACGCAGTATTTT
TRBJ2-5	.	TRBV6-5	.	CASSSLLAYETQYF	TGTGCCAGCAGCAGCTTACTAGCTTATGAGACCCAGTACTTC
TRBJ1-1	few	TRBV27	TRBD1	CASSLSGTGGLRNTEAFF	TGTGCCAGCAGTTTATCCGGGACAGGGGGCTTAAGGAACACTGAAGCTTTCTTT
TRBJ2-7	.	TRBV7-2	.	CASRDITYEQYF	TGTGCCAGCCGGGACATTACCTACGAGCAGTACTTC
TRBJ1-6	.	TRBV4-2	.	CASSQTGGDSPLHF	TGTGCCAGCAGCCAAACGGGGGGAGATTCACCCCTCCACTTT
TRBJ2-5	.	TRBV9	.	CASSAFSGQETQYF	TGTGCCAGCAGCGCCTTTAGCGGCCAAGAGACCCAGTACTTC
TRBJ2-5	.	TRBV5-1	.	CASSRDNPQETQYF	TGCGCCAGCAGCCGGGACAATCCTCAAGAGACCCAGTACTTC
TRBJ2-2	once	TRBV5-6	TRBD1	CASRVRGRAGELFF	TGTGCCAGCAGGGTCAGGGGGCGCGCCGGGGAGCTGTTTTTT
TRBJ2-5	once	TRBV9	.	CASSVEGRGVRETQYF	TGTGCCAGCAGCGTAGAAGGCAGGGGAGTGCGAGAGACCCAGTACTTC
TRBJ2-5	.	TRBV2	TRBD2	CASSALGGGEETQYF	TGTGCCAGCAGTGCTCTGGGTGGGGGGGAAGAGACCCAGTACTTC
TRBJ2-1	.	TRBV18	TRBD2	CASSPPNELAGVREQFF	TGTGCCAGCTCACCGCCTAACGAGCTAGCGGGAGTTCGTGAGCAGTTCTTC
TRBJ2-5	.	TRBV6-6	TRBD2	CASSPGTSGIETQYF	TGTGCCAGCAGTCCCGGGACTAGCGGGATCGAGACCCAGTACTTC
TRBJ1-1	.	TRBV2	TRBD1	CASSQRGQDEAFF	TGTGCCAGCAGCCAAAGGGGACAGGATGAAGCTTTCTTT
TRBJ1-1	.	TRBV15	.	CATSRDPRLRNTEAFF	TGTGCCACCAGCAGAGATCCGAGGCTCCGGAACACTGAAGCTTTCTTT
TRBJ1-2	.	TRBV6-5	.	CASSYSWAGTDGYTF	TGTGCCAGCAGTTACTCCTGGGCAGGGACTGATGGCTACACCTTC
TRBJ2-7	.	TRBV9	.	CASSPRGQQYF	TGTGCCAGCAGCCCCAGGGGTCAGCAGTACTTC
TRBJ2-2	.	TRBV4-2	TRBD1	CASSRQGENTGELFF	TGTGCCAGCAGCCGGCAGGGGGAGAACACCGGGGAGCTGTTTTTT
TRBJ1-2	.	TRBV2	.	CASRPDFLANYGYTF	TGTGCCAGCAGGCCTGACTTTTTAGCTAACTATGGCTACACCTTC
TRBJ2-7	.	TRBV24-1	.	CATSATAAGEQYF	TGTGCCACCAGTGCTACGGCGGCCGGCGAGCAGTACTTC
TRBJ2-7	.	TRBV10-2	.	CASSESLAREQYF	TGCGCCAGCAGTGAGTCTCTAGCGAGGGAGCAGTACTTC
TRBJ1-5	once	TRBV19	.	CASKETNQPQHF	TGTGCCAGTAAGGAGACTAATCAGCCCCAGCATTTT
TRBJ1-4	.	TRBV3-1/TRBV3-2	.	CASSEPYQEVGEKLFF	TGTGCCAGCAGCGAACCCTACCAGGAGGTCGGAGAAAAACTGTTTTTT
TRBJ2-1	.	TRBV7-9	.	CASSLVPGHFNEQFF	TGTGCCAGCAGCTTAGTACCAGGCCACTTCAATGAGCAGTTCTTC
TRBJ2-3	few	TRBV3-1/TRBV3-2	TRBD2	CASSQEGLAGGGTDTQYF	TGTGCCAGCAGCCAAGAGGGACTAGCGGGGGGGGGCACAGATACGCAGTATTTT
TRBJ2-1	once	TRBV5-1	.	CASSLAGEIEFF	TGCGCCAGCAGCTTGGCGGGAGAAATAGAATTCTTC
TRBJ2-7	.	TRBV11-2	.	CASSPSDTSYEQYF	TGTGCCAGCAGCCCCTCTGACACGTCCTACGAGCAGTACTTC
TRBJ1-3	once	TRBV25-1	.	CASSVSSGNTIYF	TGTGCCAGCAGTGTCAGTTCTGGAAACACCATATATTTT
TRBJ2-1	.	TRBV29-1	.	CSVARYNEQFF	TGCAGCGTTGCTAGGTACAATGAGCAGTTCTTC
TRBJ1-2	.	TRBV6-6	.	CASRLDRKSNYGYTF	TGTGCCAGCAGGTTGGACAGAAAATCTAACTATGGCTACACCTTC
TRBJ2-3	once	TRBV27	TRBD2	CATATGTSGWKSTDTQYF	TGTGCCACCGCTACCGGGACTAGCGGTTGGAAAAGCACAGATACGCAGTATTTT
TRBJ2-3	once	TRBV24-1	TRBD1	CATSDGTGHNTQYF	TGTGCCACCAGTGATGGGACAGGGCATAATACGCAGTATTTT
TRBJ2-7	few	TRBV28	.	CASSLYRAPYEQYF	TGTGCCAGCAGTTTATACAGGGCCCCGTACGAGCAGTACTTC
TRBJ2-2	.	TRBV11-2	.	CASSLQGMSTGELFF	TGTGCCAGCAGCTTACAGGGGATGAGCACCGGGGAGCTGTTTTTT
TRBJ2-1	.	TRBV9	TRBD2	CASSPRIAGGRDEQFF	TGTGCCAGCAGCCCTCGAATCGCGGGGGGGCGAGATGAGCAGTTCTTC
TRBJ2-3	.	TRBV11-2	.	CASSFSQGDTQYF	TGTGCCAGCAGCTTCTCACAGGGAGATACGCAGTATTTT
TRBJ2-7	.	TRBV5-4	TRBD1	CASGTGGYEQYF	TGTGCCAGCGGGACAGGGGGCTACGAGCAGTACTTC
TRBJ2-5	.	TRBV21-1	.	CASSKVRTGKETQYF	TGTGCCAGCAGCAAAGTTCGGACAGGGAAAGAGACCCAGTACTTC
TRBJ1-4	.	TRBV2	TRBD1	CASNRRQGAVEKLFF	TGTGCCAGCAATAGAAGACAGGGGGCGGTTGAAAAACTGTTTTTT
TRBJ2-1	once	TRBV6-6	.	CAISRGFNEQFF	TGTGCGATATCTAGGGGTTTCAATGAGCAGTTCTTC
TRBJ2-1	.	TRBV2	.	CASVESSGFNEQFF	TGTGCCAGCGTGGAGTCGTCGGGGTTCAATGAGCAGTTCTTC
TRBJ1-5	.	TRBV19	.	CASGGESNQPQHF	TGTGCCAGTGGCGGGGAGTCCAATCAGCCCCAGCATTTT
TRBJ2-7	few	TRBV5-4	TRBD1	CASSNRDRTYEQYF	TGTGCCAGCAGCAACCGGGACAGGACCTACGAGCAGTACTTC
TRBJ2-5	.	TRBV11-3	TRBD1	CASSSVPGQGLPETQYF	TGTGCCAGCAGCTCAGTTCCCGGACAGGGATTGCCAGAGACCCAGTACTTC
TRBJ2-5	.	TRBV6-5	.	CASSEQAGQTQYF	TGTGCCAGCTCCGAACAGGCCGGCCAGACCCAGTACTTC
TRBJ1-3	.	TRBV5-1	TRBD1	CASRWDSNSGNTIYF	TGCGCCAGCAGGTGGGACAGCAACTCTGGAAACACCATATATTTT